These 18 T cell receptor beta chains were all obtained from the same sample, sequenced in a study of tumor-infiltrating lymphocytes in primary liver carcinoma. Researchers drew blood RNA from unsorted whole blood and extracted germline DNA as well. Using a constant-region primer together with ProtoScript II reverse transcriptase, TCR beta cDNA was made from 450 to 600 ng of total RNA. Three nested multiplex PCR rounds, a slightly modified ARM-PCR method, built the TCR beta libraries. TRBV1-TRBV30 forward primers paired with a C-beta reverse primer drove the first two PCR rounds, about 10 cycles each. TCRdb fed the multiplex PCR reads into MiXCR, producing one record per CDR3 protein. The table lists 250,000 to 350,000 distinct CDR3 sequences, about three fifths of them singletons. Sequencing was performed on peripheral blood. The receptors here all came from a woman in her 30s with primary liver carcinoma and hepatitis B virus infection.

V gene TRBV13 combines with J gene TRBJ2-1, with D perhaps TRBD2 (6 bases). Trimming shortened V by 0 bases and J by 5 bases, and 14 bases separated the two germline ends. The germline gives CDR1 PRHDT, CDR2 FYEKMQ (reference sequence). CDR3 length: 16 amino acids. DNA of the CDR3: TGTGCCAGCAGCTTAGGGACTAGGGTGGCCGACAATGAGCAGTTCTTC. It codes for CASSLGTRVADNEQFF.

Notes on this clonotype: One junction end disagrees with the germline gene, perhaps due to a read error. V usage is TRBV11-3 and J usage is TRBJ2-1; D possibly corresponds to TRBD1 (6 bases). Germline-derived CDR1 and CDR2 are SGHNT and YENEEA. CDR3 length equals 15 residues. The CDR3 DNA is TGTTCCAGCAGCCCGAAAGGGACATTTGGAGATGAGCAGTTCTTC. This encodes CSSSPKGTFGDEQFF.

The chain is built from TRBV12-3 or TRBV12-4 and TRBJ2-7, with TRBD2 matching 11 bases. The CDR3 totals 13 residues. Losses at the gene ends were 8 bases for V and 6 bases for J; bases not matched to a gene: 6. CDR3 coding DNA: TGTGCCAGCCCTAGCGGGAGGATAGTCGAGCAGTACTTC. It encodes CASPSGRIVEQYF.

This clonotype has just a few counts. The V call is TRBV12-3 or TRBV12-4, the J call TRBJ1-3; D gene uncertain. The CDR3 extends over 13 amino acids. V was clipped by 3 bases and J by 4 bases, with 7 bases between them. The CDR3 spells CASSFNSGNTIYF. Written as DNA, the CDR3 is TGTGCCAGCAGTTTTAACAGCGGAAACACCATATATTTT.

Regarding this clonotype: A much more abundant neighbour one base away suggests this may be a read error. In this CDR3 the conserved last residue, phenylalanine or tryptophan, is missing, so a read error is likely. The chain recombines TRBV29-1 with TRBJ2-2; TRBD2 matches at 8 bases. Unmatched junction bases numbered 10, after V lost 7 bases and J lost 6 bases. CDR1 and CDR2 from the germline V gene are SQVTM and ANQGSEA. The CDR3 has 14 amino acids. Here the CDR3 DNA reads TGCAGCGGTACCGGGACTAGTAATCCCGGGGAGCTGTTTTTA. The encoded protein is CSGTGTSNPGELFL.

As for this clonotype: It may be a read error: a sequence one base away is much more abundant. The DNA of the CDR3 is TGCGCCAACAGCCAATTCAAACAGGGGCGTCCCGGGGAGCTGTTTTTT. It translates to CANSQFKQGRPGELFF. V gene TRBV4-1 combines with J gene TRBJ2-2; TRBD1 matches 7 bases. CDR3 length: 16 amino acids. From germline, CDR1 is MGHRA and CDR2 YSYEKL.

Details on this clonotype: Lacking the conserved final phenylalanine or tryptophan, this CDR3 likely reflects a read error. The chain has TRBV12-3 or TRBV12-4 and TRBJ2-3; D uncertain. Between the trimmed V and J ends, which lost 7 bases and 4 bases, there was a span of 12 bases. CDR3 size: 13 residues. The CDR3 nucleotides read TGTGCCAGCAACGGTGTTTTCGCAGATACGCAGTATTCT. The encoded protein is CASNGVFADTQYS.

This clonotype was seen only a few times. This chain uses TRBV6-5 with TRBJ1-2; D remains ambiguous. The germline V and J ends were trimmed by 0 bases and 0 bases, with 8 bases remaining between them. The CDR3 length is 15 residues. The germline gives CDR1 MNHEY, CDR2 SVGAGI. The CDR3: CASSYSRGTNYGYTF. CDR3 DNA: TGTGCCAGCAGTTACTCGCGGGGTACTAACTATGGCTACACCTTC.

To note about this clonotype: The missing conserved phenylalanine or tryptophan at the end of this CDR3 makes a read error likely. The chain combines TRBV12-3 or TRBV12-4 with TRBJ2-1, with D perhaps TRBD1 (5 bases). Between the trimmed V and J ends, which lost 3 bases and 5 bases, there was a span of 11 bases. CDR3 length equals 14 residues. CDR3 in amino acids: CASSLPQGNNEQFL. Here the CDR3 DNA reads TGTGCCAGCAGTTTGCCCCAGGGCAACAATGAGCAGTTCTTA.

The genes are TRBV11-2 and TRBJ2-1, with a possible D match to TRBD2 (5 bases). Trimming left V 6 bases short and J 2 bases short, with 14 bases between. Germline V CDR1 and CDR2: SGHAT, FQNNGV. The CDR3 has 15 amino acids. As DNA, the CDR3 is TGTGCCAGCAGTTCTAATATGCGGGCCTACAATGAGCAGTTCTTC. This sequence encodes CASSSNMRAYNEQFF.

This clonotype has ten or more counts. The CDR3 loop is CASSPGTIPLPDTQYF. The CDR3, as DNA: TGTGCCAGCAGTCCTGGGACCATCCCCCTCCCGGATACGCAGTATTTT. The chain has TRBV12-3 or TRBV12-4 and TRBJ2-3; D assignment may be TRBD1 or TRBD2 (5 bases each). The V end lost 5 bases, the J end lost 6 bases, and 21 bases lay between the germline ends. The CDR3 contains 16 residues.

Worth noting for this clonotype: A much more abundant neighbour one base away suggests this may be a read error. As the CDR3 is not closed by the conserved phenylalanine or tryptophan, this likely results from a read error. This sequence joins TRBV29-1 and TRBJ1-2; D gene unclear. CDR3 length: 14 residues. In germline, CDR1 is SQVTM, CDR2 ANQGSEA. V lost 7 bases to trimming and J lost 0 bases, with 15 bases between them. CDR3 sequence reads: CSAYGESSNYGYTS. CDR3 DNA: TGCAGCGCTTACGGGGAGTCCTCTAACTATGGCTACACCTCC.

As to this clonotype: Because it lacks the conserved phenylalanine or tryptophan at the end, this CDR3 is likely a read error. The J gene is TRBJ2-1, the V gene TRBV28; a possible D gene is TRBD2 (5 bases). The CDR3 is made up of 13 amino acids. V gave up 2 bases and J gave up 9 bases, with 11 bases separating them. CDR1 MDHEN and CDR2 SYDVKM come from the germline V gene. The CDR3 sequence is CASSLKLEFEQFS. CDR3 sequence (DNA): TGTGCCAGCAGTTTAAAACTAGAGTTTGAGCAGTTCTCC.

The chain links TRBV5-8 to TRBJ1-5; D may be TRBD1 (5 bases). CDR1 SGHTS and CDR2 YDEGEE come from the germline V gene. The CDR3 loop spans 13 amino acids. V dropped 4 bases and J dropped 4 bases, with 9 bases sitting between them. The CDR3 protein is CASSKDRNQPQHF. CDR3 bases: TGTGCCAGCAGCAAAGACAGAAATCAGCCCCAGCATTTT.

This clonotype showed up just a few times. The chain combines TRBV4-3 with TRBJ2-3; 12 positions agree with TRBD2. CDR1 is LGHNA and CDR2 is YSLEER in the germline V gene. The CDR3 spans 19 residues. V was clipped by 0 bases and J by 2 bases; unmatched bases: 9. The CDR3 sequence is CASSQELLGLAGDTDTQYF. The DNA of the CDR3 is TGCGCCAGCAGCCAAGAGCTTCTGGGACTAGCGGGTGACACAGATACGCAGTATTTT.

This clonotype was counted a few times. It may be a read error: a sequence one base away is much more abundant. The chain couples TRBV11-2 to TRBJ2-3; D ambiguous. The CDR3 extends over 17 amino acids. Looked up from germline, CDR1 is SGHAT and CDR2 is FQNNGV. Trimming stripped 0 bases from V and 2 bases from J, with 15 bases between. CDR3 residues: CASSLDRARQLTDTQYF. In DNA, the CDR3 is TGTGCCAGCAGCTTAGATCGGGCTCGACAACTCACAGATACGCAGTATTTT.

This clonotype has only a few counts. The chain uses TRBV7-3 and TRBJ2-1; 10 positions agree with TRBD2. In germline, CDR1 is SGHTA, CDR2 FQGTGA. V shed 1 base and J 5 bases; nucleotides not matched to a gene: 5. The CDR3 consists of 16 residues. The CDR3 DNA follows: TGTGCCAGCAGCTTAATTCCTAGCGGGGGCAACAATGAGCAGTTCTTC. Protein sequence: CASSLIPSGGNNEQFF.

Comments on this clonotype: A much larger clonotype is one base distant, so this may be a read error. A read error is likely, as this CDR3 ends without the conserved phenylalanine or tryptophan. J is TRBJ2-1 and V is TRBV6-5, with TRBD2 identical over 8 bases. The J segment lost 0 bases and the V segment lost 5 bases, leaving 12 bases of the junction unmatched. The CDR3 runs 18 residues. Looked up from germline, CDR1 is MNHEY and CDR2 is SVGAGI. The CDR3 loop is CASSLNRAGGSSYNEQFL. The CDR3 DNA reads TGTGCCAGCAGTCTGAATAGGGCGGGAGGATCCTCCTACAATGAGCAGTTCTTA.